Listed below are T cell receptor beta chains from one sample, sequenced in a study of T cells in localized non-small cell lung cancer. Assay used: immunoSEQ multiplex PCR; TCRdb lists only in-frame clones, some missing. The profile shows roughly 76,000 clones, 80% of them singletons. Sequences were derived from PBMCs, sampled before any cancer treatment. Receptors originate from a man aged 35 to 70 with stage II squamous cell lung carcinoma. CDR3s include the opening cysteine and the closing phenylalanine or tryptophan. A D gene is named only where the DNA matches it firmly. The size entry is marked missing in some rows and otherwise reads once, few, many or a size class.

J: TRBJ2-4
V: TRBV7-9
size: -
D: TRBD1
CDR3: CASSLGRQGEWNIQYF
DNA: TGTGCCAGCAGCTTAGGGCGACAGGGGGAATGGAACATTCAGTACTTC

J: TRBJ1-2
V: TRBV6-1
size: -
D: -
CDR3: CASGGWEKGIYGYTF
DNA: TGTGCCAGCGGGGGGTGGGAGAAGGGGATCTATGGCTACACCTTC

J: TRBJ2-7
V: TRBV5-4
size: -
D: -
CDR3: CASSLAPESHYEQYF
DNA: TGTGCCAGCAGCTTGGCGCCAGAATCCCACTACGAGCAGTACTTC

J: TRBJ1-2
V: TRBV6-6
size: once
D: -
CDR3: CASSYSGGGYGYTF
DNA: TGTGCCAGCAGTTACTCGGGAGGGGGCTATGGCTACACCTTC

J: TRBJ1-4
V: TRBV6-6
size: -
D: -
CDR3: CASSYQTGASKLFF
DNA: TGTGCCAGCAGCTACCAGACGGGAGCGTCCAAACTGTTTTTT

J: TRBJ1-2
V: TRBV28
size: -
D: -
CDR3: CASIEEGYGYTF
DNA: TGTGCCAGCATCGAAGAAGGGTATGGCTACACCTTC

J: TRBJ1-4
V: TRBV7-2
size: -
D: TRBD1
CDR3: CASSLLGQGNEKLFF
DNA: TGTGCCAGCAGCTTACTGGGACAGGGGAATGAAAAACTGTTTTTT

J: TRBJ2-7
V: TRBV6-5
size: -
D: TRBD2
CDR3: CATWTSGRAREQYF
DNA: TGTGCCACCTGGACTAGCGGGAGGGCGAGGGAGCAGTACTTC

J: TRBJ1-2
V: TRBV19
size: once
D: -
CDR3: CASRGGGAPNYGYTF
DNA: TGTGCCAGTAGGGGAGGAGGGGCTCCCAACTATGGCTACACCTTC

J: TRBJ2-5
V: TRBV5-4
size: -
D: -
CDR3: CASSLRGAGETQYF
DNA: TGTGCCAGCAGCTTGAGGGGGGCAGGGGAGACCCAGTACTTC

J: TRBJ1-1
V: TRBV28
size: -
D: -
CDR3: CASSLWETEAFF
DNA: TGTGCCAGCAGTTTGTGGGAAACTGAAGCTTTCTTT

J: TRBJ1-2
V: TRBV6-6
size: -
D: -
CDR3: CASTERAHSGYTF
DNA: TGTGCCAGCACCGAAAGGGCCCATTCAGGCTACACCTTC

J: TRBJ1-1
V: TRBV4-3
size: -
D: -
CDR3: CASSQEAGLATEAFF
DNA: TGCGCCAGCAGCCAAGAGGCAGGGCTGGCCACTGAAGCTTTCTTT

J: TRBJ1-5
V: TRBV4-3
size: -
D: -
CDR3: CASSQGLRQPQHF
DNA: TGCGCCAGCAGCCAAGGTTTACGTCAGCCCCAGCATTTT

J: TRBJ2-7
V: TRBV30
size: -
D: -
CDR3: CAWSGQLFGYEQYF
DNA: TGTGCCTGGAGTGGACAGTTATTTGGCTACGAGCAGTACTTC

J: TRBJ2-5
V: TRBV7-8
size: -
D: TRBD2
CDR3: CASTRNSGTIQETQYF
DNA: TGTGCCAGCACCCGCAACAGCGGGACGATCCAAGAGACCCAGTACTTC

J: TRBJ2-4
V: TRBV7-9
size: few
D: TRBD1
CDR3: CASSIQGAQNIQYF
DNA: TGTGCCAGCAGCATTCAGGGGGCCCAAAACATTCAGTACTTC

J: TRBJ2-3
V: TRBV9
size: -
D: -
CDR3: CASSVASFSTDTQYF
DNA: TGTGCCAGCAGCGTAGCTTCTTTTAGCACAGATACGCAGTATTTT

J: TRBJ2-1
V: TRBV5-6
size: -
D: -
CDR3: CASSLYPRGSYNEQFF
DNA: TGTGCCAGCAGCTTGTACCCCCGGGGCTCCTACAATGAGCAGTTCTTC

J: TRBJ1-3
V: TRBV6-6
size: -
D: -
CDR3: CASSGVGSGNTIYF
DNA: TGTGCCAGCAGCGGAGTTGGCTCTGGAAACACCATATATTTT

J: TRBJ1-3
V: TRBV9
size: once
D: TRBD1
CDR3: CASSQTGGKNTIYF
DNA: TGTGCCAGCAGCCAGACAGGGGGCAAAAACACCATATATTTT

J: TRBJ2-5
V: TRBV18
size: -
D: TRBD2
CDR3: CASSPRASGRSTHLGTQYF
DNA: TGTGCCAGCTCACCACGGGCTAGCGGGAGGTCTACCCACTTGGGGACCCAGTACTTC

J: TRBJ1-4
V: TRBV5-6
size: -
D: -
CDR3: CASSLAEGEKLFF
DNA: TGTGCCAGCAGCTTGGCCGAGGGTGAAAAACTGTTTTTT

J: TRBJ2-1
V: TRBV5-4
size: -
D: -
CDR3: CASSQKTGGEQFF
DNA: TGTGCCAGCAGCCAAAAGACAGGCGGAGAGCAGTTCTTC

J: TRBJ1-5
V: TRBV6-6
size: -
D: -
CDR3: CASSSPNQPQHF
DNA: TGTGCCAGCAGTTCCCCCAATCAGCCCCAGCATTTT

J: TRBJ2-1
V: TRBV7-8
size: -
D: TRBD1
CDR3: CASSRDRAPYNEQFF
DNA: TGTGCCAGCAGCCGGGACAGGGCTCCCTACAATGAGCAGTTCTTC

J: TRBJ2-7
V: TRBV5-1
size: -
D: TRBD2
CDR3: CASSPMGGTHEQYF
DNA: TGCGCCAGCTCCCCGATGGGGGGGACCCACGAGCAGTACTTC

J: TRBJ2-7
V: TRBV19
size: -
D: TRBD1
CDR3: CASKGTGTYEQYF
DNA: TGTGCCAGTAAAGGGACAGGGACCTACGAGCAGTACTTC

J: TRBJ1-2
V: TRBV18
size: -
D: -
CDR3: CASSLQQGWDNGYTF
DNA: TGTGCCAGCTCCCTGCAACAGGGCTGGGACAATGGCTACACCTTC

J: TRBJ1-6
V: TRBV5-8
size: -
D: -
CDR3: CASSPDGWGAYNSPLHF
DNA: TGTGCCAGCAGCCCGGACGGATGGGGCGCCTATAATTCACCCCTCCACTTT

J: TRBJ2-5
V: TRBV28
size: -
D: -
CDR3: CASRLGRTKQETQYF
DNA: TGTGCCAGCAGACTAGGACGGACAAAACAAGAGACCCAGTACTTC

J: TRBJ2-4
V: TRBV19
size: -
D: -
CDR3: CASSSGRAGIQYF
DNA: TGTGCCAGTAGTTCAGGCAGGGCGGGCATTCAGTACTTC

J: TRBJ2-7
V: TRBV4-2
size: -
D: -
CDR3: CASSQIQGYEQYF
DNA: TGTGCCAGCAGCCAAATTCAGGGCTACGAGCAGTACTTC

J: TRBJ2-4
V: TRBV7-9
size: -
D: -
CDR3: CASSLGGASKNIQYF
DNA: TGTGCCAGCAGCTTGGGGGGCGCTTCTAAAAACATTCAGTACTTC

J: TRBJ2-7
V: TRBV5-4
size: -
D: -
CDR3: CASSLAGPTHGEQYF
DNA: TGTGCCAGCAGCTTGGCGGGACCGACCCATGGCGAGCAGTACTTC

J: TRBJ1-6
V: TRBV27
size: -
D: TRBD1
CDR3: CASSAYSRDRVDSPLHF
DNA: TGTGCCAGCAGCGCCTATAGCCGGGACAGGGTTGATTCACCCCTCCACTTT

J: TRBJ1-4
V: TRBV2
size: once
D: -
CDR3: CASRARVVTQKSLFF
DNA: TGTGCCAGCAGGGCTAGGGTGGTTACTCAGAAAAGTCTGTTTTTT

J: TRBJ2-3
V: TRBV7-3
size: -
D: TRBD2
CDR3: CASSLYGSGSGADTQYF
DNA: TGTGCCAGCAGCTTATATGGTAGCGGGAGTGGCGCAGATACGCAGTATTTT

J: TRBJ2-7
V: TRBV29-1
size: -
D: -
CDR3: CSARRGAATTYEQYF
DNA: TGCAGCGCCCGTCGAGGCGCCGCTACAACCTACGAGCAGTACTTC

J: TRBJ2-1
V: TRBV14
size: -
D: -
CDR3: CASSQVFNPYNEQFF
DNA: TGTGCCAGCAGCCAGGTCTTTAACCCTTACAATGAGCAGTTCTTC

J: TRBJ1-4
V: TRBV2
size: -
D: TRBD1
CDR3: CASRWGDRRGPTNEKLFF
DNA: TGTGCCAGCAGGTGGGGGGACAGGAGGGGTCCAACTAATGAAAAACTGTTTTTT

J: TRBJ2-5
V: TRBV25-1
size: -
D: -
CDR3: CASSDLSSAGVGSQYF
DNA: TGTGCCAGCAGTGACCTGTCTAGCGCCGGGGTGGGGTCCCAGTACTTC

J: TRBJ1-1
V: TRBV2
size: -
D: -
CDR3: CASSLRDIGLNTEAFF
DNA: TGTGCCAGCAGTTTACGGGACATCGGATTGAACACTGAAGCTTTCTTT

J: TRBJ1-4
V: TRBV2
size: -
D: -
CDR3: CASSPSPLRLFF
DNA: TGTGCCAGCAGCCCTTCCCCCTTGAGGCTGTTTTTT

J: TRBJ1-6
V: TRBV2
size: -
D: -
CDR3: CASSPTRGGNSPLHF
DNA: TGTGCCAGCAGCCCTACGAGGGGAGGCAATTCACCCCTCCACTTT

J: TRBJ2-1
V: TRBV5-6
size: few
D: -
CDR3: CASSLPPASEQFF
DNA: TGTGCCAGCAGCTTGCCCCCTGCCAGTGAGCAGTTCTTC

J: TRBJ2-3
V: TRBV27
size: -
D: -
CDR3: CASRGLDRTDTQYF
DNA: TGTGCCTCCCGGGGCTTGGATCGCACAGATACGCAGTATTTT

J: TRBJ1-1
V: TRBV28
size: once
D: TRBD1
CDR3: CASSPLDRTNTEAFF
DNA: TGTGCCAGCAGTCCCCTGGACAGGACGAACACTGAAGCTTTCTTT

J: TRBJ2-5
V: TRBV2
size: -
D: -
CDR3: CASSEALTRETQYF
DNA: TGTGCCAGCAGTGAAGCGCTGACACGGGAGACCCAGTACTTC

J: TRBJ1-1
V: TRBV19
size: -
D: -
CDR3: CASSPRGTNTEAFF
DNA: TGTGCCAGTAGTCCCCGAGGGACCAACACTGAAGCTTTCTTT

J: TRBJ2-6
V: TRBV28
size: -
D: -
CDR3: CASRPRSGANVLTF
DNA: TGTGCCAGCAGACCCCGATCTGGGGCCAACGTCCTGACTTTC

J: TRBJ1-2
V: TRBV7-3
size: -
D: -
CDR3: CASSLKGVDSGYTF
DNA: TGTGCCAGCAGCTTAAAAGGGGTTGATAGTGGCTACACCTTC

J: TRBJ2-7
V: TRBV7-8
size: -
D: -
CDR3: CASSTGGVGTGSLEQYF
DNA: TGTGCCAGCAGCACGGGGGGGGTAGGGACAGGGAGCCTCGAGCAGTACTTC

J: TRBJ2-7
V: TRBV28
size: -
D: -
CDR3: CASMSGQNRYEQYF
DNA: TGTGCCAGCATGTCAGGACAGAACAGGTACGAGCAGTACTTC

J: TRBJ1-4
V: TRBV2
size: -
D: TRBD1
CDR3: CASSKDREKLFF
DNA: TGTGCCAGCAGCAAGGACAGGGAAAAACTGTTTTTT

J: TRBJ2-5
V: TRBV5-4
size: once
D: -
CDR3: CASSLGRDCNF
DNA: TGTGCCAGCAGCTTGGGCAGGGACTGTAACTTC

J: TRBJ1-5
V: TRBV19
size: few
D: -
CDR3: CASSTRAGNQPQHF
DNA: TGTGCCAGCTCTACCCGGGCTGGCAATCAGCCCCAGCATTTT

J: TRBJ2-7
V: TRBV4-1
size: -
D: TRBD1
CDR3: CASSQDDRGTLEQYF
DNA: TGCGCCAGCAGCCAGGATGACAGGGGTACGTTAGAGCAGTACTTC

J: TRBJ1-5
V: TRBV6-1
size: -
D: TRBD1
CDR3: CASSDANQGRGPNQPQHF
DNA: TGTGCCAGCAGTGACGCCAATCAAGGCAGGGGGCCCAATCAGCCCCAGCATTTT

J: TRBJ2-7
V: TRBV28
size: many
D: TRBD1
CDR3: CASNGQGAIYEQYF
DNA: TGTGCCAGCAACGGACAGGGGGCTATCTACGAGCAGTACTTC